This T cell receptor beta chain emerged from a study of T cells after yellow fever vaccination. Study-level results: FACS-sorted repertoires could harbor abundant contaminating bulk-population clonotypes. There was a small share of clonotypes that showed up in both the CD4 and CD8 compartments.

In the case of this clonotype: Its antigen is as yet unknown.

CDR1 is MNHEY and CDR2 is SVGEGT in the germline V gene. The CDR3 contains 15 residues. Trimming pared 7 bases from V and 0 bases from J, leaving 14 bases between. The 5'RACE template-switching step produced TCR cDNA and added a universal primer site and UMIs. TCRdb re-analysed the 5' RACE reads in MiXCR, keeping a single row per CDR3 protein. The top ten clones hold roughly 17% of a sample with a few hundred thousand distinct CDR3 sequences, 17% of them seen once. This TCR was sampled from a man younger than 35 who received the YFV17D yellow fever vaccine. This specimen was PBMCs, taken 4 to 5 days after the first yellow fever vaccination. The J gene is TRBJ2-3, the V gene TRBV6-2 or TRBV6-3; D gene uncertain. The DNA of the CDR3 is TGTGCCAGCATTGAACAAGAATACAGCACAGATACGCAGTATTTT. As protein: CASIEQEYSTDTQYF.